This TCR beta chain was sequenced for a study of beta chain features in type 1 diabetes (dated by TCRdb to 2017 to 2018). Some background on the complete study: Mean age, gender distribution, total cell number and subset yield were not different between patients and healthy donors. A total of roughly 98,000,000 sorted cells were examined across all samples, and a strong correlation was observed between cell number per subset and RNA yield. Regulatory and stem cell-like memory subsets were isolated from only 8 patients and roughly 8 healthy donors, whereas naive and central memory subsets came from all 28 donors. In the study, recently diagnosed type 1 diabetes patients and matched healthy donors were compared on the TCRB repertoires of their sorted circulating CD4+ T cell subsets. General findings and caveats noted by the study authors: Fewer insertions and more nucleotide deletions at VDJ recombination sites were observed in patients with type 1 diabetes, implying thymic rearrangement abnormalities. Because the HLA sub-analyses included only small numbers of individuals, any influence of HLA type on TCRB rearrangement was left unresolved. In all four CD4+ subsets, TCRB CDR3 length was moderately but significantly shorter in type 1 diabetes patients. Naive, central memory and regulatory TCRB repertoires appeared to be more alike among patients than among healthy donors. PCR might favor shorter templates, but patient and control samples were amplified and corrected together, so any skew would affect both groups equally. Because cDNA was sequenced instead of genomic DNA, highly expressing activated cells could be over-represented, though the groups showed no difference in activation or CD3 levels.

From each donor, a single peripheral blood sample of about 120 mL on average was drawn into heparinised tubes. Naive, central memory, regulatory and stem cell-like memory CD4+ T cells were sorted on a BD FACSAria II using a panel including CD45RO, CCR7, CD25, CD127, CD95 and CD27. All sorted populations exceeded 95% purity. PBMCs were isolated immediately by Lymphoprep density gradient centrifugation and stained directly without culture. Samples were stained and sorted in pairs, with one healthy donor and one patient per experiment, so that batch effects were minimized. Worth noting for this clone: Which antigen it targets is not known. One base away there is no much larger clone; base qualities are not given.

From the cysteine through the phenylalanine, the CDR3 covers 16 amino acids. The retained sequence is limited to the CDR3, 48 bases, with the frame set at the first base. CDR1 is given as KGHSH and CDR2 as LQKENI, both from the germline V gene. Relative to germline, V is missing 6 bases and J is missing 1 base, with 8 bases of the junction outside any gene match. All of the isolated RNA was reverse transcribed with the High Capacity cDNA Reverse Transcription Kit, so expressed TCRB transcripts were sequenced. Deep immunoSEQ sequencing was performed on naive, central memory and regulatory T cell samples, with an average of about 3.57 million total reads per sample. After sorted cells were lysed in RLT buffer, RNA was extracted with DNase-treated RNeasy Micro or Mini kits, with the choice depending on cell number. Each cell subset was processed on its own to prevent cross-contamination, while patient and healthy donor samples were processed together. Using the immunoSEQ multiplex PCR, TCRB sequences were amplified from cDNA into 87-bp fragments spanning the CDR3 region. Sequencing of the amplicons was performed on the Illumina HiSeq platform. On the authors' methods: PCR bias was computationally corrected using synthetic template baselines, reads within Hamming distance 2 were collapsed, and singletons that could not be merged were discarded. Reads were aligned against IMGT so that V, D and J genes, CDR3 length and insertions or deletions at six rearrangement sites could be assigned. Within each subset, clonotype counts were normalized to the number of sorted cells before true diversity and Gini coefficients were calculated with the tcR R package. The overlap coefficient, calculated on TCRB nucleotide sequences, was used to quantify repertoire sharing. Out-of-frame TCRB sequences from naive cells were analyzed to stand in for the pre-selection repertoire. The table comes from immuneACCESS by way of TCRdb, which keeps in-frame sequences with V and J called. Part of the clones is missing from these tables; in studies checked, under half for an unresolved V gene and the rest for unknown reasons. V and J calls and clone size are copied from that table; D and trimming were computed from the DNA. Here the sample has over 350,000 clones; over 13% occur a single time. Under 0.02% of the sample is in the top ten clones.

The TCR comes from a woman between 18 and 29 years old in good health. The receptor chain draws on TRBV18 and TRBJ2-3; 9 bases in the junction line up with TRBD1. Sample: naive CD4+ T cells from blood. In light of the paper, this sample's cell subset or site label describes: true naive CD4+ T cells. The CDR3 protein: CASSQTGGDGTDTQYF. Read as DNA, the sequence is TGTGCCAGCTCTCAGACAGGGGGAGATGGCACAGATACGCAGTATTTT.